This T cell receptor (beta chain) emerged from a study of CD8+ T cells in alopecia areata. Overall study context: Treated patients took oral tofacitinib at 5 to 10 mg twice daily.

Concerning this clone itself: What it recognizes is unknown.

Extraction of RNA preceded its reverse transcription into cDNA, which served as the sequencing template. Measured with immunoSEQ multiplex PCR; TCRdb has only the in-frame clones, and not every one. The sample contains 95,000 to 150,000 clones, about 50% of which appear only once. Germline assignment: CDR1 MNHEY and CDR2 SVGAGI. The CDR3 runs to 14 residues. Trimming removed 7 bases from V and 1 base from J, with 12 bases in between. Study-level points and caveats: Lesional scalp, especially alopecia totalis/universalis, showed higher clonality than normal scalp.

The treatment: oral pan-JAK inhibitor, 5-10 mg twice daily. This rearrangement joins TRBV6-5 to TRBJ2-3; unclear D gene. The sequencing here drew on CD4+ T cells sorted from blood, taken at week 4, from a patient treated with tofacitinib. This sequence was found in a human donor with alopecia areata. As DNA, the CDR3 is TGTGCCAGCACCAAAAGGGAAGGCACAGATACGCAGTATTTT. This translates into CASTKREGTDTQYF.